This T cell receptor beta chain was sequenced during a study of blood T cell repertoires in COVID-19 (dated by TCRdb to between 2020 and 2021). Describing the broader study: Samples from collaborators originated in the United States, Italy and Spain and spanned both the acute and convalescent phases of COVID-19. Where HLA class I and class II types were available, the types were taken from metadata supplied by the sample provider, not from assay-based typing. The repertoires were released in a freely available public database intended as a resource for research on the immune response to SARS-CoV-2. The sample metadata nearly always contained a de-identified subject ID, COVID-19 status, age in years and sex. Samples came from the ongoing ImmuneRACE study (first 160 participants) plus 1,254 subjects from 6 global collaborators. Deeply sampled blood TCRbeta repertoires from subjects exposed to, actively infected with, or recovered from COVID-19 were included in the dataset. The material from the prospective study consisted of cDNA or gDNA derived from T cells, B-cell-depleted T cells, or PBMCs. General findings and caveats noted by the study authors: How much clinical and demographic metadata was included differed by source and by participant, and the metadata was provided uncurated.

The collaborating institutions used their own protocols to collect whole blood in K2EDTA tubes. Collaborator samples were shipped for TCRbeta analysis as frozen whole blood, isolated PBMCs, or DNA extracted from either sample type. The immunoSEQ Assay, a bias-controlled multiplex PCR, was used to amplify TCRbeta CDR3 regions from genomic DNA. Processing in the source paper ran as follows. The number of nucleated cells in each sample was estimated by amplification of reference gene primers within the assay. Sequence reads were collapsed and filtered to measure the absolute abundance of every unique TCRbeta CDR3 rearrangement. For each sample, productive Simpson clonality was calculated as the square root of Simpson's diversity index over productive rearrangements. TCRdb took over this immuneACCESS table, retaining in-frame rearrangements with V and J assigned. Such tables are incomplete; in checked studies, under half of the missing clones stem from an unresolved V gene, and the remainder is unexplained. V and J calls and clone size are those listed in that table; D and trimming were worked out from the DNA. This sample comprises a few hundred thousand clones, 80% of them detected only once. Jointly, the top ten make up over 10% of the sample.

In the case of this clone: No antigen is known for it. Base qualities are not at hand, and no much larger clone is one base apart.

The germline V end is reduced by 0 bases and the J end by 5 bases; junction bases left unmatched: 2. CDR1 and CDR2 were assigned from the germline V gene as MGHRA and YSYEKL. From its cysteine to its phenylalanine, the CDR3 spans 15 amino acids. The entry retains the CDR3 DNA only, 45 bases that are in frame from base 1. The chain links TRBV4-1 with TRBJ2-1, with 9 bases in between that match TRBD2. The TCR comes from a human donor in a cohort sampled during active COVID-19. Input material: peripheral blood. CDR3 region: CASSQDSGRHNEQFF. In nucleotide form, the sequence is TGCGCCAGCAGCCAAGATAGCGGGAGACACAATGAGCAGTTCTTC.